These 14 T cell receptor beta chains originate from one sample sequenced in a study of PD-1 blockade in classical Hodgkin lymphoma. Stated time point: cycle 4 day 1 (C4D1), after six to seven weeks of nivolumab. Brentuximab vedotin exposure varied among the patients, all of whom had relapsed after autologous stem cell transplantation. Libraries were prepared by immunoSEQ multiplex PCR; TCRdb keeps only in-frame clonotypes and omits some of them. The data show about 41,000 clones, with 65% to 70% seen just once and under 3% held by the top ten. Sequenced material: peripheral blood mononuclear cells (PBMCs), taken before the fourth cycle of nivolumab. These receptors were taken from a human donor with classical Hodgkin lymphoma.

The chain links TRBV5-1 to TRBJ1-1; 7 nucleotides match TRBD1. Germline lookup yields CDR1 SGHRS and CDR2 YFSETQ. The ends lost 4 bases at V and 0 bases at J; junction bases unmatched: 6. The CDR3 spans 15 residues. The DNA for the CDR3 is TGCGCCAGCAGCAGTGACAGGGTGATGAACACTGAAGCTTTCTTT. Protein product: CASSSDRVMNTEAFF.

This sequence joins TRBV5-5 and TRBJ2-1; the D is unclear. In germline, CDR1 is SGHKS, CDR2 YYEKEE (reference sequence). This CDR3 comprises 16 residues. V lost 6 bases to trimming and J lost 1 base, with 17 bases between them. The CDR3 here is CASTFWGRDSYNEQFF. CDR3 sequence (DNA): TGTGCCAGCACCTTTTGGGGAAGAGATTCCTACAATGAGCAGTTCTTC.

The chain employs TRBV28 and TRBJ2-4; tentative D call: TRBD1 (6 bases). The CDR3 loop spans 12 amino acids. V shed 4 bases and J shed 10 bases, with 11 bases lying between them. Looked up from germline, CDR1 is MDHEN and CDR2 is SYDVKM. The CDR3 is CASSYRRGIQYF. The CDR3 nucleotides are TGTGCCAGCAGTTATCGCAGGGGAATTCAGTACTTC.

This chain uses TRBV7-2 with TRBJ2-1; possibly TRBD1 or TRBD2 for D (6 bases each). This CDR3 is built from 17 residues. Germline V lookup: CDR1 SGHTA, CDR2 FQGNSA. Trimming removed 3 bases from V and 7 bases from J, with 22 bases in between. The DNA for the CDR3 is TGTGCCAGCAGCTTTTTCAGAAGGGGGAGGTCGGTGAATGAGCAGTTCTTC. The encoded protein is CASSFFRRGRSVNEQFF.

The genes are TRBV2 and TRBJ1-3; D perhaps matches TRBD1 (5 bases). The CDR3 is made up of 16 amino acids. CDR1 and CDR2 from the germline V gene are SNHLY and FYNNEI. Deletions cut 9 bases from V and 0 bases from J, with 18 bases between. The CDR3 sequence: CARSRRGGSSGNTIYF. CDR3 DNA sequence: TGTGCCAGAAGTCGGCGGGGGGGGAGCTCTGGAAACACCATATATTTT.

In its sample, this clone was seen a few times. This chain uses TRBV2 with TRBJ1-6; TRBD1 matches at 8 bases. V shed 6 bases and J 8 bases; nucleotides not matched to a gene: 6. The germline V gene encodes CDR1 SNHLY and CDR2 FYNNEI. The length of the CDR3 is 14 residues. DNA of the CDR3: TGTGCCAGCAGGGTTGCAGGGGGCTATTCACCCCTCCACTTT. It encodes CASRVAGGYSPLHF.

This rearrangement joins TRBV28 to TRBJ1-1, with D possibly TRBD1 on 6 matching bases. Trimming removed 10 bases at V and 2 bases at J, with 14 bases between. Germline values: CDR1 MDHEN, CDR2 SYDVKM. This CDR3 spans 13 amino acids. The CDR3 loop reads CAIQKGDNTEAFF. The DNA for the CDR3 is TGTGCCATCCAGAAGGGGGACAACACTGAAGCTTTCTTT.

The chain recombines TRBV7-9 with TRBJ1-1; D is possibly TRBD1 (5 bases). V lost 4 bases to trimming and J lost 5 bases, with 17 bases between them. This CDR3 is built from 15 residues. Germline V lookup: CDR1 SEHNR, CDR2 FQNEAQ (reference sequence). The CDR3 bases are TGTGCCAGCAGCTACCGGTCCGGGGGAGGAACTGAAGCTTTCTTT. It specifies CASSYRSGGGTEAFF.

CDR3 sequence: CASSLLTSGVADTQYF. The CDR3 region has the DNA TGTGCCAGCAGCCTCCTCACTAGCGGGGTAGCAGATACGCAGTATTTT. The chain couples TRBV27 to TRBJ2-3, with 10 bases lining up with TRBD2. Germline V gene sequence: CDR1 MNHEY, CDR2 SMNVEV (reference sequence). The V gene end was trimmed by 6 bases and the J gene end by 4 bases; junction bases not matched to a gene: 10. The CDR3 spans 16 residues.

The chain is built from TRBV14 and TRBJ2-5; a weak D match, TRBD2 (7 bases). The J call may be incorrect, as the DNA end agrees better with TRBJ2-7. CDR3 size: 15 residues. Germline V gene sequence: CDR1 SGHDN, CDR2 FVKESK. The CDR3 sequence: CASSQDSWGGLEQYF. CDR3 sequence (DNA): TGTGCCAGCAGCCAAGATTCGTGGGGGGGGCTCGAGCAGTACTTC.

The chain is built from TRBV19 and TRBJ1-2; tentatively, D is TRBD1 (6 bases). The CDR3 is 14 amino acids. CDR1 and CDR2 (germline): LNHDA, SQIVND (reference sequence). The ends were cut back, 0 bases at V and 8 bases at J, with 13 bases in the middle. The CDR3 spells CASSIDTGMLGYTF. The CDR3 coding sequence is TGTGCCAGTAGTATAGACACAGGGATGCTCGGCTACACCTTC.

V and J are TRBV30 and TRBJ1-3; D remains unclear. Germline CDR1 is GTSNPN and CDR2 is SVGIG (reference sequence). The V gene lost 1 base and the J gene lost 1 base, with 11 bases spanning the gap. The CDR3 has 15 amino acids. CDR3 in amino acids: CAWSAPGPSGNTIYF. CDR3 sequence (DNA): TGTGCCTGGAGTGCCCCTGGGCCTTCTGGAAACACCATATATTTT.

The CDR3 DNA is TGTGCCAGCAGTTTGGGACAGCGAAAACTGTTTTTT. Its translation is CASSLGQRKLFF. This chain uses TRBV28 with TRBJ1-4, with 7 bases lining up with TRBD1. CDR1 and CDR2 from the germline V gene are MDHEN and SYDVKM. V trimming: 3 bases; J trimming: 10 bases; junction bases outside the gene matches: 2. This CDR3 comprises 12 residues.

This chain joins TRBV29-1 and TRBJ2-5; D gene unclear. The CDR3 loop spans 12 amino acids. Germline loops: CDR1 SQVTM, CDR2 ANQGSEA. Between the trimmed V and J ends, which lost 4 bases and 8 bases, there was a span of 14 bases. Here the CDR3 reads CSVVFGQDTQYF. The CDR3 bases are TGCAGCGTTGTGTTCGGGCAGGATACCCAGTACTTC. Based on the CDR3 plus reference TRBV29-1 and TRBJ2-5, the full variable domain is SAVISQKPSRDICQRGTSLTIQCQVDSQVTMMFWYRQQPGQSLTLIATANQGSEATYESGFVIDKFPISRPNLTFSTLTVSNMSPEDSSIYLCSVVFGQDTQYFGPGTRLLVL.